The 10 T cell receptor beta chains below were found in one sample sequenced in a study of cytomegalovirus exposure and HLA in healthy donors (dated by TCRdb to about 2017). The library was generated by the immunoSEQ multiplex PCR assay. The multiplex PCR relied on a mix of 60 forward primers for TCR Vbeta segments and 13 reverse primers for TCR Jbeta segments. TCRdb mirrors the immuneACCESS table, restricted to in-frame sequences. Some clones are absent from its copies; in checked studies, under half trace to an unresolved V gene, and the reason for the others is unknown. This sample is represented by about 120,000 clones; roughly 70% of them were singletons. The ten largest make up about 2.8% of the sample. What was sequenced was PBMCs. The source of these receptors is a woman aged 35 to 49 in good health and CMV-seropositive.

This rearrangement joins TRBV6-5 to TRBJ1-1; 7 positions agree with TRBD1. Per germline, CDR1 MNHEY and CDR2 SVGAGI. This CDR3 spans 15 amino acids. J gave up 1 base and V 2 bases, and 4 bases lay outside the gene matches. CDR3 DNA sequence: TGTGCCAGCAGTTACGAACGGACAGGGAACACTGAAGCTTTCTTT. It yields the protein CASSYERTGNTEAFF.

The chain recombines TRBV7-8 with TRBJ2-5, with D possibly TRBD1 on 6 matching bases. This CDR3 has 14 amino acids. Germline CDR1 is SGHVS and CDR2 is FQNEAQ. Between the trimmed V and J ends, which lost 3 bases and 10 bases, there was a span of 18 bases. This chain's CDR3 is CASSFRGSGSDQYF. The CDR3 nucleotides are TGTGCCAGCAGCTTCAGGGGTTCCGGCTCCGACCAGTACTTC.

The genes are TRBV13 and TRBJ2-7; a weak D match, TRBD1 (5 bases). V lost 1 base to trimming and J lost 6 bases, with 13 bases between them. This CDR3 has 14 residues. Germline CDR1 is PRHDT and CDR2 is FYEKMQ (reference sequence). Written as DNA, the CDR3 is TGTGCCAGCAGCTTAGTAGCAGGGCTAAGCGAGCAGTACTTC. Translating it yields CASSLVAGLSEQYF.

This clone was seen more than once but under ten times. This chain uses TRBV6-6 with TRBJ2-2; TRBD1 matches at 7 bases. V gave up 5 bases and J gave up 9 bases; unmatched junction bases: 3. The V gene's germline CDR1 is MNHNY and CDR2 SVGAGI (reference sequence). This CDR3 contains 12 residues. This CDR3 reads CASSPTGRELFF. The CDR3 DNA is TGTGCCAGCAGTCCGACAGGGCGGGAGCTGTTTTTT.

The chain uses TRBV6-1 and TRBJ2-1; D is uncertain. This CDR3 is 19 amino acids long. V lost 4 bases to trimming and J lost 0 bases, with 22 bases between them. The germline CDR1 and CDR2 sequences are MNHNS and SASEGT. The CDR3 loop is CASSARRPSGGISYNEQFF. CDR3 DNA sequence: TGTGCCAGCAGTGCCAGACGCCCGAGTGGCGGAATCTCCTACAATGAGCAGTTCTTC.

This clone was seen just once. V gene TRBV7-8 combines with J gene TRBJ2-7; maybe TRBD2 (6 bases). V was pared by 8 bases and J by 0 bases, with 14 bases between. Germline V gene data show CDR1 as SGHVS and CDR2 as FQNEAQ. The CDR3 extends over 14 amino acids. The CDR3 here is CASGRGGDSYEQYF. The CDR3 DNA reads as TGTGCCAGCGGTCGGGGAGGAGACTCCTACGAGCAGTACTTC. Combining the CDR3 with reference TRBV7-8 and TRBJ2-7 gives the whole variable domain GAGVSQSPRYKVAKRGQDVALRCDPISGHVSLFWYQQALGQGPEFLTYFQNEAQLDKSGLPSDRFFAERPEGSVSTLKIQRTQQEDSAVYLCASGRGGDSYEQYFGPGTRLTVT.

The genes are TRBV6-5 and TRBJ2-7, with 12 positions matching TRBD2. The CDR3 contains 14 residues. In germline, CDR1 is MNHEY, CDR2 SVGAGI. The V and J ends lost 6 bases and 4 bases, in that order; junction bases with no gene match: 4. CDR3: CASSRLAGAYEQYF. In nucleotides, the CDR3 is TGTGCCAGCAGCCGACTAGCGGGAGCGTACGAGCAGTACTTC.

The genes are TRBV4-3 and TRBJ1-2; unclear D gene. Trimming cost V 0 bases and J 4 bases, with 12 bases left between them. Germline CDR1 reads LGHNA; CDR2 reads YSLEER. This CDR3 contains 15 residues. CDR3 DNA: TGCGCCAGCAGCCAAGATAATGACAAGGTCTATGGCTACACCTTC. It specifies CASSQDNDKVYGYTF.

The chain employs TRBV27 and TRBJ1-2; TRBD1 might be the D (5 bases). Trimming removed 3 bases at V and 8 bases at J, with 25 bases between. Germline CDR1 MNHEY, CDR2 SMNVEV (reference sequence). CDR3 length: 17 amino acids. Written as DNA, the CDR3 is TGTGCCAGCAGTTTTAGTCTGGCAGGGAGGGGTCTAAGCGGCTACACCTTC. Amino acid sequence: CASSFSLAGRGLSGYTF.

The gene calls are TRBV28 and TRBJ2-1; the match to TRBD1 covers 8 bases. The V segment lost 3 bases and the J segment 7 bases; nucleotides outside the gene matches: 8. CDR1 MDHEN and CDR2 SYDVKM come from the germline V gene. The CDR3 has 15 amino acids. The DNA of the CDR3 is TGTGCCAGCAGTTTTGGGGACAGGCCCACTAATGAGCAGTTCTTC. This sequence encodes CASSFGDRPTNEQFF.